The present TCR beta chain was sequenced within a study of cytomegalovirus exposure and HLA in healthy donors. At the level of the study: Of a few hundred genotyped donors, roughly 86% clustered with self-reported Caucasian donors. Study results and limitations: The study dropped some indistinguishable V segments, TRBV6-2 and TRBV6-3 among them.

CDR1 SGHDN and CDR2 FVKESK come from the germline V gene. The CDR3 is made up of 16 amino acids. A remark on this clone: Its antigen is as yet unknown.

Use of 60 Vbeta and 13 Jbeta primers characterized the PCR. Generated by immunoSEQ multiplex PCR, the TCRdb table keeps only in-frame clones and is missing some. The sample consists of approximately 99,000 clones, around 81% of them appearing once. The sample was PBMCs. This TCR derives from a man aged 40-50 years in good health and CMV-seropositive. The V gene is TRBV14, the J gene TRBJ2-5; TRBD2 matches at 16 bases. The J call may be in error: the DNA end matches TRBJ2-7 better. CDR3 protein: CASSQEGLAGGHEQYF. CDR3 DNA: TGTGCCAGCAGCCAAGAGGGACTAGCGGGGGGGCACGAGCAGTACTTC.